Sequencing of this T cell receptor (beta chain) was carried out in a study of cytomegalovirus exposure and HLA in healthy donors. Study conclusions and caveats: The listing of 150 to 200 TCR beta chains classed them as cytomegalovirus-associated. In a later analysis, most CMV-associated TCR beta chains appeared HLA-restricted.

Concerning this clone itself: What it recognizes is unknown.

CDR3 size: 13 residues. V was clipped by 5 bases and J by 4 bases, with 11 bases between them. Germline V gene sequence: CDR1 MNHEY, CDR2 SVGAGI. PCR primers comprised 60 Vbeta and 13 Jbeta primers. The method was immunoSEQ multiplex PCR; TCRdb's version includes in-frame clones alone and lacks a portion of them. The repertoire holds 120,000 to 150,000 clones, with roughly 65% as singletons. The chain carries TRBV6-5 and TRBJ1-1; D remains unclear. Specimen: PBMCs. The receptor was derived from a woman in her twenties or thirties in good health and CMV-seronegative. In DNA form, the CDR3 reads TGTGCCAGCAGTGAGGTATTTAGCACTGAAGCTTTCTTT. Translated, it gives CASSEVFSTEAFF.